The clone carrying this T cell receptor beta chain was observed once. Antigen specificity is unknown. This record comes from a study of cytomegalovirus exposure and HLA in healthy donors. CDR1 and CDR2 (germline): LNHDA, SQIVND (reference sequence). This CDR3 has 11 residues. Trimming shortened V by 5 bases and J by 4 bases, and 3 bases separated the two germline ends. The PCR ran on 60 Vbeta and 13 Jbeta primers. Data came from immunoSEQ multiplex PCR; TCRdb stores just in-frame clones and leaves some out. The data show tens of thousands of clones, 65% to 85% seen once. Broader study findings: In a later analysis, donors in an Asian-associated ancestry cluster reportedly had fewer N-insertions in productive TCRs than the cohort mean.

This clonotype originated in a man aged 25 to 40 in good health and CMV-seronegative. Input material: PBMCs. This chain links TRBV19 with TRBJ1-5, with D hard to call. The CDR3 DNA sequence: TGTGCCAGTAGTTCTAATCAGCCCCAGCATTTT. Residues: CASSSNQPQHF.